The 7 T cell receptor beta chains listed next were all sequenced from one sample in a study of tumor and adjacent non-tumor tissue in lung cancer. RNA was extracted from bulk tissue without any cell sorting. The normal lung tissue was taken more than 3 cm from the tumor edge. Three rounds of nested PCR, following a modified ARM-PCR protocol, produced the TCRbeta library. TCRdb ran MiXCR on the multiplex PCR reads and lists one entry per CDR3 protein. The table records more than 35,000 distinct CDR3 sequences, 60% to 70% of them present only once. Sequencing input: distant non-tumor lung tissue. These receptors were obtained from a woman in her forties with non-small cell lung cancer.

This clonotype was observed at least ten times. The chain joins TRBV12-3 or TRBV12-4 to TRBJ1-1; D gene uncertain. The V end was cut by 3 bases, the J end by 0 bases, with 8 bases between. This CDR3 is built from 14 residues. CDR3 nucleotide sequence: TGTGCCAGCAGTTTGAACAGTATGAACACTGAAGCTTTCTTT. This codes for CASSLNSMNTEAFF.

Concerning this clonotype itself: A read error is possible here, since a much larger clone lies one base away. V usage is TRBV14 and J usage is TRBJ1-4; 9 bases line up with TRBD1. Germline CDR1 and CDR2: SGHDN and FVKESK. CDR3 size: 14 residues. This CDR3 is CASSQRTGVEKPFF. CDR3 bases: TGTGCCAGCAGCCAACGGACAGGGGTTGAAAAACCGTTTTTT.

Comments on this clonotype: This may stem from a read error, because a much larger clone lies one nucleotide away. V and J are TRBV7-9 and TRBJ2-7; the D call may be TRBD1 or TRBD2 (7 bases each). This CDR3 is built from 16 residues. Germline V gives CDR1 SEHNR, CDR2 FQNEAQ (reference sequence). The CDR3 region is CVSSLALAAGGDEQYF. In DNA form, the CDR3 reads TGTGTCAGCAGCTTAGCTCTTGCGGCAGGGGGGGATGAGCAGTACTTC.

For this clonotype: The junction and the germline gene differ at one end; a read error may be behind it. CDR3 region: CASSSQSAGIQEQYF. As DNA, the CDR3 is TGTGCCAGCAGCTCACAGTCGGCAGGGATTCAAGAGCAGTATTTC. The genes are TRBV7-8 and TRBJ2-7, with D tentatively TRBD1 (5 bases). Per the germline V gene, CDR1 is SGHVS and CDR2 is FQNEAQ. The CDR3 length is 15 residues. Full variable domain (missing parts from reference TRBV7-8 and TRBJ2-7): GAGVSQSPRYKVAKRGQDVALRCDPISGHVSLFWYQQALGQGPEFLTYFQNEAQLDKSGLPSDRFFAERPEGSVSTLKIQRTQQEDSAVYLCASSSQSAGIQEQYFGPGTRLTVT.

The chain joins TRBV11-2 to TRBJ2-2; D not resolved. Trimming removed 5 bases from V and 10 bases from J, with 17 bases in between. This CDR3 contains 14 residues. CDR1 is SGHAT, CDR2 FQNNGV, per germline. The DNA for the CDR3 is TGTGCCAGCAGCAAGGTCCTAACGCCCGTGGAGCTGTTTTTT. Translation: CASSKVLTPVELFF.

As to this clonotype: This sequence may be a read error, since a much larger clone differs from it by one base. The V gene is TRBV12-3 or TRBV12-4, the J gene TRBJ1-1, with TRBD1 as a possible D gene (5 bases). The CDR3 is made up of 12 amino acids. This CDR3 is CTSSWGYTEAFF. The CDR3 nucleotides are TGTACCAGCAGTTGGGGGTACACTGAAGCTTTCTTT.

This clonotype appeared many times. The V call is TRBV6-5, the J call TRBJ1-4, with 8 bases that match TRBD1. The trim removed 7 bases at V and 3 bases at J, leaving 4 bases unmatched. The CDR3 has 14 amino acids. CDR1 MNHEY and CDR2 SVGAGI come from the germline V gene. This CDR3 is CASKKTGANEKLFF. CDR3 coding DNA: TGTGCCAGCAAAAAGACAGGGGCTAATGAAAAACTGTTTTTT.